The 6 T cell receptor beta chains listed next were all sequenced from one sample in a study of OX40 agonist ivuxolimab in advanced cancers. TCRdb's table, derived via immunoSEQ multiplex PCR, lists solely in-frame clones and lacks some. The data contain over 40,000 clones, around four fifths of them singletons. The starting material was CD4+ or CD8+ T cells sorted from blood, obtained in a trial of the OX40 agonist ivuxolimab. The receptors derive from an adult with an advanced solid tumor such as melanoma, head and neck, liver or kidney cancer.

This clone was picked up a small number of times. The chain uses TRBV7-7 and TRBJ2-7, with a tentative D call TRBD1 (6 bases). The CDR3 is 14 amino acids. From germline, CDR1 is SSHAT and CDR2 FNYEAQ (reference sequence). The CDR3 region has the DNA TGTGCTAGCCGCCTTCGGGACATCCTCTACGAGCAGTACTTC. Its protein product is CASRLRDILYEQYF.

This chain uses TRBV7-2 with TRBJ2-7; 8 positions match TRBD2. The CDR3 covers 18 residues. Germline V CDR1 and CDR2: SGHTA, FQGNSA. V was clipped by 0 bases and J by 4 bases; unmatched bases: 14. The CDR3: CASSLALGGGTSPYEQYF. CDR3 in DNA: TGTGCCAGCAGCTTAGCGCTCGGTGGGGGGACTAGTCCTTACGAGCAGTACTTC.

The J gene is TRBJ2-5, the V gene TRBV10-2, with 9 bases fitting TRBD2. CDR1 is WSHSY, CDR2 SAAADI, per germline. There are 16 residues in the CDR3. V trimming: 4 bases; J trimming: 4 bases; junction bases outside the gene matches: 10. CDR3 sequence reads: CASSGEAGGYRETQYF. Here the CDR3 DNA reads TGCGCCAGCAGTGGCGAAGCGGGAGGCTATAGAGAGACCCAGTACTTC.

The gene calls are TRBV4-1 and TRBJ2-3, with 13 nucleotides matching TRBD2. V shed 0 bases, J shed 4 bases, and the junction held 4 bases outside the gene matches. Per the germline V gene, CDR1 is MGHRA and CDR2 is YSYEKL. This CDR3 has 17 amino acids. In DNA, the CDR3 is TGCGCCAGCAGCCAAGATCGGACTAGCGGGAGTTCAGATACGCAGTATTTT. Translated, it gives CASSQDRTSGSSDTQYF.

The chain joins TRBV7-9 to TRBJ1-2; weak D call: TRBD1 (5 bases). Trimming removed 1 base from V and 8 bases from J, with 11 bases in between. The germline V gene has CDR1 SEHNR and CDR2 FQNEAQ (reference sequence). This CDR3 region has 13 residues. CDR3 nucleotide sequence: TGTGCCAGCAGCTTAGAGGCAGGGAGGGGCTACACCTTC. The encoded protein is CASSLEAGRGYTF.

The V call is TRBV2, the J call TRBJ1-1; TRBD1 matches 7 bases. Germline CDR1 and CDR2: SNHLY and FYNNEI. The CDR3 runs to 14 residues. V shed 4 bases, J shed 0 bases, and the junction held 2 bases outside the gene matches. The CDR3 nucleotides are TGTGCCAGCAGTGGACAGGGCGTGAACACTGAAGCTTTCTTT. Translating it yields CASSGQGVNTEAFF.